The T cell receptor (beta chain) under discussion was sequenced for a study of CD8+ T cells in alopecia areata. Looking at the study overall: For 6 to 18 months, tofacitinib was taken, and 6 months off drug followed. Scoring treated patients' severity relied on the percentage of scalp area affected. Study outcomes and limitations: Mice showed clearer TCR sharing than patients did, a gap that was possibly HLA-related. Scalp specimens additionally yield sequences from normal skin's resident alphabeta T cells.

On this clone itself: The target antigen is unknown.

RNA, once extracted, was reverse transcribed into cDNA for use as the sequencing template. Repertoires were generated with immunoSEQ multiplex PCR, while TCRdb's copy carries only in-frame clones and drops some. This sample carries 200,000 or so clones, roughly 50% of them seen once, and the ten largest clones take 5.5%. Treatment meaning: oral pan-JAK inhibitor, 5-10 mg twice daily. The material sequenced was CD4+ T cells sorted from blood, taken at week 24, from a patient treated with tofacitinib. This clonotype was obtained from a human donor with alopecia areata.

CDR3 sequence (DNA): TGCGCCAGCAGCTTGGTAGGGCAGGGCTACGAGCAGTACTTC. Translated, it gives CASSLVGQGYEQYF. The chain combines TRBV5-1 with TRBJ2-7; a possible D gene is TRBD1 (5 bases). The CDR3 runs to 14 residues. Trimming removed 0 bases from V and 3 bases from J, with 10 bases in between. Germline V gives CDR1 SGHRS, CDR2 YFSETQ.